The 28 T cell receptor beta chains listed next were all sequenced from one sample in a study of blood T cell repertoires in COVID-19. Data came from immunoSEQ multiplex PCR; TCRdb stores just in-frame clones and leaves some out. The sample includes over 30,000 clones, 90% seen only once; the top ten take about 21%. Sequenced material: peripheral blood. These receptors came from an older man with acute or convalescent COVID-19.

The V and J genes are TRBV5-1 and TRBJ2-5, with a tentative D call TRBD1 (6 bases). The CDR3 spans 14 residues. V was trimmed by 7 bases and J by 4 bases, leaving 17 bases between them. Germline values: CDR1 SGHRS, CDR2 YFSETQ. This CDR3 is CASGVMGAVETQYF. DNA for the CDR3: TGCGCCAGCGGCGTGATGGGGGCCGTAGAGACCCAGTACTTC.

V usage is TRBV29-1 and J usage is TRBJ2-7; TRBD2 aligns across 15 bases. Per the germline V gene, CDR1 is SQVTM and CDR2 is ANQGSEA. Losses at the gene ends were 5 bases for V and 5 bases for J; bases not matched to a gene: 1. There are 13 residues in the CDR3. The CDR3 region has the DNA TGCAGCGTTCGGACTAGCGGGGGGGACGAGCAGTACTTC. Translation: CSVRTSGGDEQYF.

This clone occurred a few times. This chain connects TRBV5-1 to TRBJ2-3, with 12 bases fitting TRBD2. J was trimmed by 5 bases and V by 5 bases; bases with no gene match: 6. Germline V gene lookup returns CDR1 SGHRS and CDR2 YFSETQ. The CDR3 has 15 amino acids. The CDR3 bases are TGCGCCAGCAGTCTGACTAGCGGGGGCGTAGATACGCAGTATTTT. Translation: CASSLTSGGVDTQYF.

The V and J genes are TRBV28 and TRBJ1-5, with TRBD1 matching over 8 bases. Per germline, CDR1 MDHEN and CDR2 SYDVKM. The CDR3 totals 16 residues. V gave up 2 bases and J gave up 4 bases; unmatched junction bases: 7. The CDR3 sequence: CASSLPQGGTNQPQHF. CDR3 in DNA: TGTGCCAGCAGTTTACCACAGGGGGGTACAAATCAGCCCCAGCATTTT.

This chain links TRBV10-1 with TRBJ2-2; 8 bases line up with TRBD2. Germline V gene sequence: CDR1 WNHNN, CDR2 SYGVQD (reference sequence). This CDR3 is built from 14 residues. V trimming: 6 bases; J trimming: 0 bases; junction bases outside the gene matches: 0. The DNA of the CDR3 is TGCGCCAGCAGAGCGGGGGCGAACACCGGGGAGCTGTTTTTT. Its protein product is CASRAGANTGELFF.

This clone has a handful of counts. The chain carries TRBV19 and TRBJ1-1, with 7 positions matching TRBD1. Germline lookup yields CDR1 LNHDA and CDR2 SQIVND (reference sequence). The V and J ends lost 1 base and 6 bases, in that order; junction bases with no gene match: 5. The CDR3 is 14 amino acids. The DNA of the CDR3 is TGTGCCAGTAGTATAGCGAGGGGGCTCGCTGAAGCTTTCTTT. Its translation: CASSIARGLAEAFF.

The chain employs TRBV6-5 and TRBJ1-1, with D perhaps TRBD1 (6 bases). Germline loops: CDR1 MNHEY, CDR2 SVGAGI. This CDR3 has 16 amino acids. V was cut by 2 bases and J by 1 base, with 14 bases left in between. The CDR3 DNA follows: TGTGCCAGCAGTTACAGAGACCGGGACAAGAACACTGAAGCTTTCTTT. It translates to CASSYRDRDKNTEAFF.

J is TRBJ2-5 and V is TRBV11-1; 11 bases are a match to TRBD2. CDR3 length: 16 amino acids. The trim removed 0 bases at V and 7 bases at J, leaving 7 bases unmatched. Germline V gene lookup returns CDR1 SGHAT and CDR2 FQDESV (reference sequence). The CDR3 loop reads CASSLANSGGAVTQYF. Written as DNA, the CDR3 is TGTGCCAGCAGCTTAGCGAATAGCGGGGGGGCGGTGACCCAGTACTTC.

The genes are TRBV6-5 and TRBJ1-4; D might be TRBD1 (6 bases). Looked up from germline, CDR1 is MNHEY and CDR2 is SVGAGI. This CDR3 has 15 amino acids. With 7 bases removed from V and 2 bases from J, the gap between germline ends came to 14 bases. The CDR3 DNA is TGTGCCAGCATCCAATCCACAGGGACTAATGAAAAACTGTTTTTT. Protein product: CASIQSTGTNEKLFF.

The CDR3 region is CASSEAGAVGGRGDEKLFF. In nucleotides, the CDR3 is TGTGCCAGCAGTGAAGCGGGTGCAGTAGGGGGCCGGGGAGATGAAAAACTGTTTTTT. The chain is built from TRBV2 and TRBJ1-4; 7 bases align to TRBD1. Germline CDR1 and CDR2: SNHLY and FYNNEI. This CDR3 has 19 residues. V lost 0 bases to trimming and J lost 6 bases; unmatched junction nucleotides: 16.

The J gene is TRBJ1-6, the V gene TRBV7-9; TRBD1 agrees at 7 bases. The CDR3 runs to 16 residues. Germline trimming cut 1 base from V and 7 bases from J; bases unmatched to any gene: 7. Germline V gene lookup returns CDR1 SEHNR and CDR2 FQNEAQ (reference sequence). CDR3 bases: TGTGCCAGCAGCTTAGAAGGGGGCGTCTCAAATTCACCCCTCCACTTT. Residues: CASSLEGGVSNSPLHF.

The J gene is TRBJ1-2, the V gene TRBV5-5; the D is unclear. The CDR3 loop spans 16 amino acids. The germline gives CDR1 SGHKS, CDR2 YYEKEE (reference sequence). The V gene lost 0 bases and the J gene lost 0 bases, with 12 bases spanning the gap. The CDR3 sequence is CASSLGPGSTNYGYTF. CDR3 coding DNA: TGTGCCAGCAGCTTGGGGCCGGGGTCGACTAACTATGGCTACACCTTC.

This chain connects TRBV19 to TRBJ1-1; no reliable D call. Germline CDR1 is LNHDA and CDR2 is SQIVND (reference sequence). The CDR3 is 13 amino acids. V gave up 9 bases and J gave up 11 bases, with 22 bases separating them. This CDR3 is CASNGPGEREAFF. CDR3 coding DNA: TGTGCCAGCAACGGTCCGGGTGAAAGAGAGGCTTTCTTT.

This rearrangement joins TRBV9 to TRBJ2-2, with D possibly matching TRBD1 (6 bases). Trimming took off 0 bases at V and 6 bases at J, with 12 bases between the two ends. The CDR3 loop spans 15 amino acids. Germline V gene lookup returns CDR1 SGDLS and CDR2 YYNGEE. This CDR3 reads CASSVATGRPGELFF. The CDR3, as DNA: TGTGCCAGCAGCGTAGCGACAGGAAGACCCGGGGAGCTGTTTTTT.

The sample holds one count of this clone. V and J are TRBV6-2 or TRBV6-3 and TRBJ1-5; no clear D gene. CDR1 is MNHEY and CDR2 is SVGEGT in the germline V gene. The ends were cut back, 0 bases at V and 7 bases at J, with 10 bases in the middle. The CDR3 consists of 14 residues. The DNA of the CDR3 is TGTGCCAGCAGTTACTCGAGTTTGAGCCAGCCCCAGCATTTT. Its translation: CASSYSSLSQPQHF.

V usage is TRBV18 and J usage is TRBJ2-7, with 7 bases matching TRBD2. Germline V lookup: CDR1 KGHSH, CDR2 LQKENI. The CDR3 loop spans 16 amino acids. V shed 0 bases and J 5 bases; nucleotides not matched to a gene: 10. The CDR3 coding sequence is TGTGCCAGCTCACCACCGAGGGAGGGGAACTTGCACGAGCAGTACTTC. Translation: CASSPPREGNLHEQYF.

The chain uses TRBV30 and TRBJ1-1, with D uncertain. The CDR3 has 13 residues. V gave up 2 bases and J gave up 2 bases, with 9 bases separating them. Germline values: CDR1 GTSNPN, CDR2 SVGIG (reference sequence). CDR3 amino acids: CAWSKHSNTEAFF. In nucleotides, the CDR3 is TGTGCCTGGAGTAAGCACAGTAACACTGAAGCTTTCTTT.

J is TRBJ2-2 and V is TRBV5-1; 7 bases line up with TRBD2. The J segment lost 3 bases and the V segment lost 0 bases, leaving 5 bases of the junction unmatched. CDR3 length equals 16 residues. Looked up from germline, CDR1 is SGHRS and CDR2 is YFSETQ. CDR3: CASSLVIGRDTGELFF. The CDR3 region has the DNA TGCGCCAGCAGCTTGGTGATAGGGAGGGACACCGGGGAGCTGTTTTTT.

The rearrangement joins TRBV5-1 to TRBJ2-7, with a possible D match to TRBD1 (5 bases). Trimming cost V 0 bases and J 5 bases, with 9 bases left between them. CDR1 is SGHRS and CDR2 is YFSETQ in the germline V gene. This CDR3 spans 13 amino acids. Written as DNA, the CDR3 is TGCGCCAGCAGCTTGGGACAGTCTCACGAGCAGTACTTC. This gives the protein CASSLGQSHEQYF.

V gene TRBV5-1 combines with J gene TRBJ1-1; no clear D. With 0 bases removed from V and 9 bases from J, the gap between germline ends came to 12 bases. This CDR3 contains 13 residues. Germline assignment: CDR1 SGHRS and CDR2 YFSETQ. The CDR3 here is CASSLERGSKAFF. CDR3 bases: TGCGCCAGCAGCTTGGAGAGAGGGAGTAAAGCTTTCTTT. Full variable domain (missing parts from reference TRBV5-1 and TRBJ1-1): KAGVTQTPRYLIKTRGQQVTLSCSPISGHRSVSWYQQTPGQGLQFLFEYFSETQRNKGNFPGRFSGRQFSNSRSEMNVSTLELGDSALYLCASSLERGSKAFFGQGTRLTVV.

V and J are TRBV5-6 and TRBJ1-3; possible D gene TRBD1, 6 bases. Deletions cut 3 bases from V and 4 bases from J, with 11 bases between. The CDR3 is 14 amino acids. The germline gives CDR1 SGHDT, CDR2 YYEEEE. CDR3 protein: CASSSPGQGNTIYF. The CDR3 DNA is TGTGCCAGCAGCTCTCCGGGACAAGGAAACACCATATATTTT.

CDR3 amino acids: CARPGLLSGYTF. The CDR3 DNA reads TGTGCCAGGCCGGGACTTCTATCTGGCTACACCTTC. The chain links TRBV19 to TRBJ1-2, with D possibly being TRBD1 (5 bases). V was shortened by 9 bases and J by 7 bases, with 15 bases between the two germline ends. The germline gives CDR1 LNHDA, CDR2 SQIVND (reference sequence). This CDR3 has 12 residues. Together with reference TRBV19 and TRBJ1-2, the CDR3 gives the full variable domain: DGGITQSPKYLFRKEGQNVTLSCEQNLNHDAMYWYRQDPGQGLRLIYYSQIVNDFQKGDIAEGYSVSREKKESFPLTVTSAQKNPTAFYLCARPGLLSGYTFGSGTRLTVV.

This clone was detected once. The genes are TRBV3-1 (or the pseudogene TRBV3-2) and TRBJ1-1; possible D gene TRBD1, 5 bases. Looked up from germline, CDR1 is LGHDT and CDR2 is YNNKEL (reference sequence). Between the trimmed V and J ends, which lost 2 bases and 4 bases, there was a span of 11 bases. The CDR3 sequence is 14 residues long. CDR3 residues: CASSQISRGTEAFF. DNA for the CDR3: TGTGCCAGCAGCCAAATCAGTAGGGGCACTGAAGCTTTCTTT.

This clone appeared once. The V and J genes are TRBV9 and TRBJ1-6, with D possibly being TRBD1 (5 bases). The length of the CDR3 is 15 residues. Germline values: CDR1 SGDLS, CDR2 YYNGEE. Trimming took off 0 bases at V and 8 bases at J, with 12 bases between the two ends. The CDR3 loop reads CASSVDPQGDSPLHF. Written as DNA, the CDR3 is TGTGCCAGCAGCGTAGACCCCCAGGGTGATTCACCCCTCCACTTT.

The CDR3 sequence: CASSIDRGQEKLFF. Here the CDR3 DNA reads TGCGCCAGCAGTATAGACAGGGGGCAGGAAAAACTGTTTTTT. The chain couples TRBV5-1 to TRBJ1-4; 10 bases line up with TRBD1. Germline CDR1 is SGHRS and CDR2 is YFSETQ. The CDR3 has 14 residues. V lost 5 bases and J lost 8; bases outside the gene matches: 6.

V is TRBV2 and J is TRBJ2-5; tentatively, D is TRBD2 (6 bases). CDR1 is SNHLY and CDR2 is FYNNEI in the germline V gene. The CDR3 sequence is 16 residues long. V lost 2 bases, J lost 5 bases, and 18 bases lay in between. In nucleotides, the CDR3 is TGTGCCAGCAGTGAATCGGAAGCTCTTGGAGGGGAGACCCAGTACTTC. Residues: CASSESEALGGETQYF. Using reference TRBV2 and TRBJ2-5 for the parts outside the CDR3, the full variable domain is EPEVTQTPSHQVTQMGQEVILRCVPISNHLYFYWYRQILGQKVEFLVSFYNNEISEKSEIFDDQFSVERPDGSNFTLKIRSTKLEDSAMYFCASSESEALGGETQYFGPGTRLLVL.

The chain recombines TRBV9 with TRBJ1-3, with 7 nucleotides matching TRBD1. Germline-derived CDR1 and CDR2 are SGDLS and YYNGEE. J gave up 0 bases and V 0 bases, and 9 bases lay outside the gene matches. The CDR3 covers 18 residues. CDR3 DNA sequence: TGTGCCAGCAGCGTAGGGCCAGGGGGAGACCTCTCTGGAAACACCATATATTTT. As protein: CASSVGPGGDLSGNTIYF.

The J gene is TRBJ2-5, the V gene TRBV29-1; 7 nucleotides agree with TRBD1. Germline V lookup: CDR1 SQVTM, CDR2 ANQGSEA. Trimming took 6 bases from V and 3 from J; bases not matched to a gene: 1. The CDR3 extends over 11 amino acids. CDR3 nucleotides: TGCAGCGTGGGGACAGAAGAGACCCAGTACTTC. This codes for CSVGTEETQYF.